Presented here are 16 T cell receptor beta chains from one specimen sequenced in a study of beta chain features in type 1 diabetes. Reverse transcribing all isolated RNA meant expressed TCRB transcripts were sequenced. TCRdb's table, derived via immunoSEQ multiplex PCR, lists solely in-frame clones and lacks some. The data hold hundreds of thousands of clones, with over 9.5% observed a single time. Sample: naive CD4+ T cells from blood. The source of these receptors is a woman between 18 and 30 years old in good health.

The rearrangement uses TRBV7-2 and TRBJ2-1; D possibly corresponds to TRBD2 (6 bases). Trimming pared 2 bases from V and 1 base from J, leaving 9 bases between. Looked up from germline, CDR1 is SGHTA and CDR2 is FQGNSA. The CDR3 sequence is 15 residues long. As DNA, the CDR3 is TGTGCCAGCAGCTTACCCGGGAGATCCTACAATGAGCAGTTCTTC. Amino acid sequence: CASSLPGRSYNEQFF.

Remarks on this clone: An end of the junction differs from the germline gene, which may be a read error. The rearrangement uses TRBV5-1 and TRBJ2-3; D assignment may be TRBD1 or TRBD2 (5 bases each). This CDR3 is 13 amino acids long. Germline V gives CDR1 SGHRS, CDR2 YFSETQ. CDR3 sequence: CANSGQGADTQYF. The CDR3 region has the DNA TGCGCCAACAGCGGTCAGGGCGCAGATACGCAGTATTTT.

This clone has just a few counts. The chain employs TRBV30 and TRBJ2-3; TRBD2 agrees at 7 bases. The CDR3 consists of 15 residues. The V gene end was trimmed by 0 bases and the J gene end by 3 bases; junction bases not matched to a gene: 6. Per germline, CDR1 GTSNPN and CDR2 SVGIG (reference sequence). The CDR3 DNA reads TGTGCCTGGAGTGTCGGCGGGAGAGAGACAGATACGCAGTATTTT. Translated: CAWSVGGRETDTQYF.

The rearrangement joins TRBV2 to TRBJ2-3; 7 bases are a match to TRBD2. With V trimmed by 4 bases and J by 4 bases, 8 bases remained unmatched. Germline CDR1 SNHLY, CDR2 FYNNEI. CDR3 length: 15 amino acids. CDR3 sequence (DNA): TGTGCCAGCAGTGTCCTAGCGGCCGCATCAGATACGCAGTATTTT. This sequence encodes CASSVLAAASDTQYF.

This clone was found a few times. V and J are TRBV10-2 and TRBJ1-5; possibly TRBD1 for D (5 bases). V lost 0 bases and J lost 3, with 9 bases in between. Germline CDR1 is WSHSY and CDR2 is SAAADI. The CDR3 contains 15 residues. The CDR3 bases are TGCGCCAGCAGTGAGTCGGGGGGGTACAATCAGCCCCAGCATTTT. Protein: CASSESGGYNQPQHF.

This rearrangement joins TRBV18 to TRBJ2-1; possibly TRBD1 for D (6 bases). Germline CDR1 reads KGHSH; CDR2 reads LQKENI. The V end lost 5 bases, the J end lost 12 bases, and 14 bases lay between the germline ends. The CDR3 contains 12 residues. The CDR3 sequence is CASSNQQGAQFF. The CDR3 nucleotides are TGTGCCAGCTCAAACCAACAGGGTGCGCAGTTCTTC.

The chain is built from TRBV6-1 and TRBJ2-5, with 7 bases matching TRBD1. Trimming cost V 7 bases and J 2 bases; bases outside gene matches: 7. CDR1 and CDR2 (germline): MNHNS, SASEGT. This CDR3 is 14 amino acids long. The chain's CDR3 is CASTRGQTQETQYF. The CDR3 DNA reads as TGTGCCAGCACGAGGGGACAGACTCAAGAGACCCAGTACTTC.

This clone has a handful of counts. The genes are TRBV6-4 and TRBJ1-2; no firm D call. CDR3 length equals 14 residues. V gave up 5 bases and J gave up 8 bases, with 18 bases separating them. The germline V gene encodes CDR1 MRHNA and CDR2 SNTAGT. The CDR3 reads CASSPNPNIIGYTF. CDR3 nucleotide sequence: TGTGCCAGCAGTCCGAACCCAAACATAATAGGCTACACCTTC.

This clone was counted a few times. The chain employs TRBV19 and TRBJ1-4; tentatively, D is TRBD1 (5 bases). Germline V gene sequence: CDR1 LNHDA, CDR2 SQIVND (reference sequence). Trimming pared 7 bases from V and 6 bases from J, leaving 12 bases between. This CDR3 is 13 amino acids long. CDR3 DNA: TGTGCCAGTATCGGCAGGGTCGATGAAAAACTGTTTTTT. It codes for CASIGRVDEKLFF. The full variable domain, rest sourced from reference TRBV19 and TRBJ1-4, is DGGITQSPKYLFRKEGQNVTLSCEQNLNHDAMYWYRQDPGQGLRLIYYSQIVNDFQKGDIAEGYSVSREKKESFPLTVTSAQKNPTAFYLCASIGRVDEKLFFGSGTQLSVL.

The chain joins TRBV7-7 to TRBJ2-1; 11 bases agree with TRBD2. This CDR3 is 18 amino acids long. Germline CDR1 is SSHAT and CDR2 is FNYEAQ (reference sequence). The junction had 19 bases not matched to a gene; V was cut back by 5 bases and J by 10 bases. CDR3 protein: CASSPGILRGTSGLEQFF. The CDR3 DNA reads as TGTGCCAGCAGCCCAGGTATACTCAGGGGGACTAGCGGCCTGGAGCAGTTCTTC.

This clone was seen a handful of times. The V gene is TRBV7-3, the J gene TRBJ2-1; perhaps TRBD1 as D (6 bases). Germline loops: CDR1 SGHTA, CDR2 FQGTGA. There are 16 residues in the CDR3. Trimming took 5 bases from V and 7 from J, leaving 21 bases between them. For the CDR3, the DNA is TGTGCCAGCAGCCACAGGGCGGCAGACGACCTGAATGAGCAGTTCTTC. This sequence encodes CASSHRAADDLNEQFF.

The J gene is TRBJ1-2, the V gene TRBV25-1, with 8 bases aligning to TRBD1. The V segment lost 3 bases and the J segment 6 bases; nucleotides outside the gene matches: 6. Germline V gene data show CDR1 as MGHDK and CDR2 as SYGVNS. The CDR3 consists of 14 residues. The CDR3 sequence is CASSEPDRANGYTF. In DNA, the CDR3 is TGTGCCAGCAGTGAGCCGGACAGGGCAAATGGCTACACCTTC.

J is TRBJ1-1 and V is TRBV27, with D maybe TRBD1 (5 bases). CDR1 is MNHEY, CDR2 SMNVEV, per germline (reference sequence). The CDR3 totals 14 residues. V lost 2 bases, J lost 1 base, and 8 bases lay in between. CDR3 coding DNA: TGTGCCAGCAGTTTAGAAGGACAGAACACTGAAGCTTTCTTT. This encodes CASSLEGQNTEAFF.

This clone was observed a few times. The V gene is TRBV28, the J gene TRBJ2-7; 10 bases agree with TRBD1. V gave up 5 bases and J gave up 2 bases; unmatched junction bases: 6. Germline V gene sequence: CDR1 MDHEN, CDR2 SYDVKM. The CDR3 sequence is 15 residues long. CDR3 sequence reads: CASSTMGQGTYEQYF. CDR3 in DNA: TGTGCCAGCAGTACCATGGGACAGGGGACCTACGAGCAGTACTTC.

This clone was observed a few times. The chain couples TRBV18 to TRBJ2-1; 14 bases line up with TRBD2. Germline CDR1 and CDR2: KGHSH and LQKENI. This CDR3 is 16 amino acids long. V lost 1 base and J lost 7; bases outside the gene matches: 3. CDR3 DNA: TGTGCCAGCTCACCACTTGGACTAGCGGGAGGTAATGAGCAGTTCTTC. Translated, it gives CASSPLGLAGGNEQFF.

In this sample, this clone turned up a few times. The chain has TRBV6-5 and TRBJ1-6, with unresolved D. The CDR3 spans 12 residues. V gave up 6 bases and J gave up 12 bases, with 12 bases separating them. CDR1 and CDR2 (germline): MNHEY, SVGAGI. In DNA form, the CDR3 reads TGTGCCAGCAGGACCACGCCAGGACCCCTCCACTTT. This codes for CASRTTPGPLHF.